These 21 T cell receptor beta chains were sequenced from one sample in a study of T cell responses to AZD1222 COVID-19 vaccine. Sequenced by immunoSEQ multiplex PCR; TCRdb stores in-frame clones only, minus some. Of about 150,000 clones listed, approximately 90% are singletons. This material consisted of peripheral blood, taken 28 days after the second AZD1222 dose. The receptors come from an adult who received the AZD1222 COVID-19 vaccine.

This rearrangement joins TRBV3-1 (or the pseudogene TRBV3-2) to TRBJ2-5; D tentatively fits TRBD1 or TRBD2 (5 bases each). The CDR3 consists of 15 residues. Per the germline V gene, CDR1 is LGHDT and CDR2 is YNNKEL (reference sequence). V was trimmed by 0 bases and J by 5 bases, leaving 13 bases between them. CDR3: CASSQDLVGAETQYF. In DNA form, the CDR3 reads TGTGCCAGCAGCCAAGATTTGGTCGGGGCTGAGACCCAGTACTTC.

This sequence joins TRBV7-3 and TRBJ1-2, with 9 bases fitting TRBD1. J was trimmed by 10 bases and V by 5 bases; bases with no gene match: 11. This CDR3 has 14 residues. Germline CDR1 is SGHTA and CDR2 is FQGTGA. Here the CDR3 reads CASSIEPGQGTYTF. The DNA for the CDR3 is TGTGCCAGCAGCATAGAACCGGGACAGGGTACCTACACCTTC.

The rearrangement links TRBV7-2 to TRBJ2-1; 9 bases match TRBD2. CDR1 is SGHTA, CDR2 FQGNSA, per germline. The CDR3 is 15 residues long. Germline trimming cut 2 bases from V and 3 bases from J; bases unmatched to any gene: 2. Here the CDR3 DNA reads TGTGCCAGCAGCTTATCTAGCGGGGACTACAATGAGCAGTTCTTC. Translation gives CASSLSSGDYNEQFF. The full variable domain, in which reference TRBV7-2 and TRBJ2-1 provide the parts outside the CDR3, is GAGVSQSPSNKVTEKGKDVELRCDPISGHTALYWYRQSLGQGLEFLIYFQGNSAPDKSGLPSDRFSAERTGGSVSTLTIQRTQQEDSAVYLCASSLSSGDYNEQFFGPGTRLTVL.

The chain joins TRBV3-1 (or the pseudogene TRBV3-2) to TRBJ1-5, with D possibly matching TRBD1 (5 bases). Looked up from germline, CDR1 is LGHDT and CDR2 is YNNKEL (reference sequence). The V gene lost 1 base and the J gene lost 0 bases, with 19 bases spanning the gap. The CDR3 totals 19 residues. CDR3 region: CASSQVVPRGANSNQPQHF. The CDR3 coding sequence is TGTGCCAGCAGCCAAGTTGTGCCCCGGGGCGCGAATAGCAATCAGCCCCAGCATTTT.

The rearrangement joins TRBV28 to TRBJ1-3; D is undetermined. Germline V gene sequence: CDR1 MDHEN, CDR2 SYDVKM. This CDR3 is built from 13 residues. Trimming stripped 6 bases from V and 6 bases from J, with 12 bases between. CDR3 DNA: TGTGCCAGCAGCCCTACCCTTCCAAACACCATATATTTT. It is translated as CASSPTLPNTIYF.

V is TRBV13 and J is TRBJ1-2; D gene uncertain. V dropped 4 bases and J dropped 5 bases, with 11 bases sitting between them. CDR1 PRHDT and CDR2 FYEKMQ come from the germline V gene (reference sequence). The CDR3 is 13 amino acids. This CDR3 reads CASSSLVGYGYTF. The CDR3, as DNA: TGTGCCAGCAGCTCACTAGTCGGTTATGGCTACACCTTC.

The rearrangement uses TRBV5-1 and TRBJ2-7, with 9 bases that match TRBD1. The CDR3 contains 14 residues. Germline CDR1 reads SGHRS; CDR2 reads YFSETQ. J lost 3 bases, V lost 4 bases, and 5 bases had no gene match. The CDR3 nucleotides are TGCGCCAGCAGCCGGGACAGGGACATCTACGAGCAGTACTTC. The encoded protein is CASSRDRDIYEQYF.

CDR3 coding DNA: TGTGCCAGCAGCCGTGACAGGGCGAACTATGGTGGCTACACCTTC. Protein product: CASSRDRANYGGYTF. This chain joins TRBV3-1 (or the pseudogene TRBV3-2) and TRBJ1-2; 7 bases fit TRBD1. This CDR3 has 15 residues. The trim removed 4 bases at V and 7 bases at J, leaving 12 bases unmatched. Per the germline V gene, CDR1 is LGHDT and CDR2 is YNNKEL (reference sequence).

This clone appeared a single time. The chain employs TRBV10-3 and TRBJ1-4; D call uncertain. Trimming took off 6 bases at V and 0 bases at J, with 14 bases between the two ends. The CDR3 has 16 residues. The germline V gene has CDR1 ENHRY and CDR2 SYGVKD. The CDR3 spells CAISPRETSTNEKLFF. As DNA, the CDR3 is TGTGCCATCAGCCCAAGGGAGACCTCAACTAATGAAAAACTGTTTTTT.

This clone was detected once. V and J are TRBV19 and TRBJ2-3, with 10 nucleotides matching TRBD1. The CDR3 contains 16 residues. After removal of 6 bases from V and 5 bases from J, the junction contained 11 bases not matched to a gene. Germline values: CDR1 LNHDA, CDR2 SQIVND (reference sequence). The CDR3 is CASSGSRQGAGDTQYF. The CDR3, as DNA: TGTGCCAGTAGCGGATCTCGACAGGGGGCCGGAGATACGCAGTATTTT.

V is TRBV28 and J is TRBJ2-7, with 8 bases aligning to TRBD1. The CDR3 is made up of 13 amino acids. In germline, CDR1 is MDHEN, CDR2 SYDVKM. V gave up 8 bases and J gave up 6 bases; unmatched junction bases: 9. The CDR3 DNA follows: TGTGCCAGCCGCTGGACAGGGTTGATCGAGCAGTACTTC. Its translation is CASRWTGLIEQYF.

This CDR3 is CASSWAGNNSPLHF. Here the CDR3 DNA reads TGTGCCAGCAGCTGGGCAGGGAATAATTCACCCCTCCACTTT. The genes are TRBV5-6 and TRBJ1-6; possibly TRBD1 for D (5 bases). Deletions cut 3 bases from V and 5 bases from J, with 9 bases between. Germline CDR1 SGHDT, CDR2 YYEEEE. There are 14 residues in the CDR3.

The chain carries TRBV28 and TRBJ1-1; D may be TRBD1 (5 bases). CDR3 length: 12 amino acids. Between the trimmed V and J ends, which lost 3 bases and 6 bases, there was a span of 8 bases. Germline loops: CDR1 MDHEN, CDR2 SYDVKM. CDR3 sequence: CASSLARAEAFF. CDR3 bases: TGTGCCAGCAGTTTGGCCAGGGCTGAAGCTTTCTTT.

The rearrangement joins TRBV2 to TRBJ2-7; the match to TRBD1 covers 8 bases. Trimming removed 2 bases from V and 6 bases from J; junction bases left unmatched: 3. The CDR3 spans 13 residues. Looked up from germline, CDR1 is SNHLY and CDR2 is FYNNEI. CDR3 coding DNA: TGTGCCAGCAGTGAACAGGGGGCAAGCGAGCAGTACTTC. The encoded protein is CASSEQGASEQYF.

This rearrangement joins TRBV2 to TRBJ1-5; D gene ambiguous. Between the trimmed V and J ends, which lost 6 bases and 6 bases, there was a span of 18 bases. The CDR3 totals 15 residues. The germline gives CDR1 SNHLY, CDR2 FYNNEI. The CDR3 loop reads CASRPGPTRAQPQHF. For the CDR3, the DNA is TGTGCCAGCAGGCCCGGACCGACCCGGGCTCAGCCCCAGCATTTT. The full variable domain, completed using reference TRBV2 and TRBJ1-5, is EPEVTQTPSHQVTQMGQEVILRCVPISNHLYFYWYRQILGQKVEFLVSFYNNEISEKSEIFDDQFSVERPDGSNFTLKIRSTKLEDSAMYFCASRPGPTRAQPQHFGDGTRLSIL.

V and J are TRBV18 and TRBJ1-1, with D hard to call. The CDR3 runs 15 residues. The germline CDR1 and CDR2 sequences are KGHSH and LQKENI. V was cut by 3 bases and J by 2 bases, with 13 bases left in between. The CDR3 is CASSPLSDFNTEAFF. The CDR3 coding sequence is TGTGCCAGCTCACCTCTATCGGACTTCAACACTGAAGCTTTCTTT.

The chain joins TRBV4-3 to TRBJ2-1; D is undetermined. CDR3 size: 15 residues. Trimming pared 4 bases from V and 1 base from J, leaving 11 bases between. From germline, CDR1 is LGHNA and CDR2 YSLEER. CDR3 nucleotides: TGCGCCAGCAGCCCGAAGGACGGATCCTACAATGAGCAGTTCTTC. It encodes CASSPKDGSYNEQFF.

The chain couples TRBV21-1 to TRBJ2-3; TRBD2, as called in the table, went unchecked against the DNA. TRBV21-1 is designated a pseudogene. CDR3 length equals 21 residues. The CDR3 DNA follows: TGTGCCAGCGAAAAGGGAGGTGAACTAGCGGGAGCCCGGGGGGGGACAGATACGCAGTATTTT. Amino acids: CASEKGGELAGARGGTDTQYF.

This clone is a singleton in its sample. The V and J genes are TRBV6-2 or TRBV6-3 and TRBJ2-1; possibly TRBD1 for D (6 bases). CDR3 length equals 15 residues. With 5 bases removed from V and 5 bases from J, the gap between germline ends came to 16 bases. From germline, CDR1 is MNHEY and CDR2 SVGEGT. The CDR3 DNA reads TGTGCCAGCAGTAACAGGGACCAGAGCCACAATGAGCAGTTCTTC. Protein: CASSNRDQSHNEQFF.

The rearrangement uses TRBV9 and TRBJ2-1; TRBD1 agrees at 9 bases. V shed 3 bases and J 7 bases; nucleotides not matched to a gene: 8. This CDR3 is built from 15 residues. In germline, CDR1 is SGDLS, CDR2 YYNGEE. CDR3: CASSGGTGLGNEQFF. In nucleotides, the CDR3 is TGTGCCAGCAGCGGTGGGACAGGGCTGGGGAATGAGCAGTTCTTC.

The chain couples TRBV5-1 to TRBJ1-5; D call uncertain. CDR3 length: 15 residues. The ends were cut back, 0 bases at V and 4 bases at J, with 11 bases in the middle. Germline assignment: CDR1 SGHRS and CDR2 YFSETQ. CDR3 in amino acids: CASSLGGEVNQPQHF. The CDR3 nucleotides are TGCGCCAGCAGCTTGGGAGGAGAGGTTAATCAGCCCCAGCATTTT. Together with reference TRBV5-1 and TRBJ1-5, the CDR3 gives the full variable domain: KAGVTQTPRYLIKTRGQQVTLSCSPISGHRSVSWYQQTPGQGLQFLFEYFSETQRNKGNFPGRFSGRQFSNSRSEMNVSTLELGDSALYLCASSLGGEVNQPQHFGDGTRLSIL.